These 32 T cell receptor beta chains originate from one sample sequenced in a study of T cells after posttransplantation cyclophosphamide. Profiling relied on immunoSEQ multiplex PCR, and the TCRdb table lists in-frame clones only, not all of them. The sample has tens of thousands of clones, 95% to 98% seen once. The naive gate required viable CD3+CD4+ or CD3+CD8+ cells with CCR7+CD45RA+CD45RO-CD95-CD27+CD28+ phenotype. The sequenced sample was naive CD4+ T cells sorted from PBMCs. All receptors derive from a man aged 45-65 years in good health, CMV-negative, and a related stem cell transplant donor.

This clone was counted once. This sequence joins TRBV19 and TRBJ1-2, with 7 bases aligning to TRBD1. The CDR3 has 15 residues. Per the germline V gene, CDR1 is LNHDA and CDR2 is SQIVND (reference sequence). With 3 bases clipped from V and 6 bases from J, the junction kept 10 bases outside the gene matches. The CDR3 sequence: CASSIVWAGGHGYTF. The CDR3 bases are TGTGCCAGTAGTATCGTCTGGGCAGGGGGACATGGCTACACCTTC. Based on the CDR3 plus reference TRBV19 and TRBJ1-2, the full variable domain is DGGITQSPKYLFRKEGQNVTLSCEQNLNHDAMYWYRQDPGQGLRLIYYSQIVNDFQKGDIAEGYSVSREKKESFPLTVTSAQKNPTAFYLCASSIVWAGGHGYTFGSGTRLTVV.

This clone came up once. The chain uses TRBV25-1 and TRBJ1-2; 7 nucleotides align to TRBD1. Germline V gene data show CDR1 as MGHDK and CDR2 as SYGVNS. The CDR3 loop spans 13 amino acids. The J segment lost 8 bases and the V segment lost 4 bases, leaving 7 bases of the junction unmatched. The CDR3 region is CASSGQGAGGYTF. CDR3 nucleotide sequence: TGTGCCAGCAGTGGACAGGGAGCGGGCGGCTACACCTTC.

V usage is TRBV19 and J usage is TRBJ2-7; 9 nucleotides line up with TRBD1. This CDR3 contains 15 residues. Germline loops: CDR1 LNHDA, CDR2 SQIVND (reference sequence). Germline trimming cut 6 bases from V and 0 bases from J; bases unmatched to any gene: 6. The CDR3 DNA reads TGTGCCAGTAGGAATGACAGGGGGGCCTCCTACGAGCAGTACTTC. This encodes CASRNDRGASYEQYF.

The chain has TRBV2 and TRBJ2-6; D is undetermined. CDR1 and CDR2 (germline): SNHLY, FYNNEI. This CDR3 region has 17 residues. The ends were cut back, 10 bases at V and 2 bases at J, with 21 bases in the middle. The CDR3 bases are TGTGCCACCGAGTCGGTTGAAAAAGCTCCTGGGGCCAACGTCCTGACTTTC. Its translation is CATESVEKAPGANVLTF.

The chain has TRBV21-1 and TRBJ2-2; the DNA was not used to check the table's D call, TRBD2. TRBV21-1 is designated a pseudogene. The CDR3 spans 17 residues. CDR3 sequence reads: CASSKAKSLSNTGELFF. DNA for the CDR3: TGTGCCAGCAGCAAAGCTAAATCACTATCAAACACCGGGGAGCTGTTTTTT.

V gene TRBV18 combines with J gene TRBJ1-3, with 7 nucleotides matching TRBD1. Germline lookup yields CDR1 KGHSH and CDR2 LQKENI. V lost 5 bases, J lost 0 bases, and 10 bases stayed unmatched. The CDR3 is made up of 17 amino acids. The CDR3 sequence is CASSDRTGQSSGNTIYF. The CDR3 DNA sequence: TGTGCCAGCTCAGACAGGACAGGACAGAGCTCTGGAAACACCATATATTTT.

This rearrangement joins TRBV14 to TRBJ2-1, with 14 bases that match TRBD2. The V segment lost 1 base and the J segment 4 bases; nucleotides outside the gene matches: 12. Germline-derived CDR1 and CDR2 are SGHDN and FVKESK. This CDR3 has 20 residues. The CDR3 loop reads CASSQAPTSGRGPPYNEQFF. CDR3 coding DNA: TGTGCCAGCAGCCAAGCCCCGACTAGCGGGAGGGGTCCTCCTTACAATGAGCAGTTCTTC.

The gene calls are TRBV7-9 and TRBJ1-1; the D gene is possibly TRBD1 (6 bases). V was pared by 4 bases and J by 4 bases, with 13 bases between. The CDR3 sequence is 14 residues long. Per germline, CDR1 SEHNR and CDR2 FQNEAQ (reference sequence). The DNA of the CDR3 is TGTGCCAGCAGCTCCCAAGGGGGTGGCACTGAAGCTTTCTTT. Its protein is CASSSQGGGTEAFF.

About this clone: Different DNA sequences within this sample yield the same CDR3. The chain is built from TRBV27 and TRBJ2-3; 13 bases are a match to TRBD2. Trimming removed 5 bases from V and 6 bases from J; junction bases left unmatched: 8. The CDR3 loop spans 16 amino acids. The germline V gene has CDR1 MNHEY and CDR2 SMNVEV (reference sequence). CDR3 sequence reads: CASSARLAGGRDTQYF. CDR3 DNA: TGTGCCAGCAGTGCTAGACTAGCGGGGGGACGCGATACGCAGTATTTT.

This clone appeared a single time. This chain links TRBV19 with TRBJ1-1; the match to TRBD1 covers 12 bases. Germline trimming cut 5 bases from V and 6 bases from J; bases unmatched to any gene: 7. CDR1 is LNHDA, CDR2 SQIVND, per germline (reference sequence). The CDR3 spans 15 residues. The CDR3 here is CASSFRDRGLAEAFF. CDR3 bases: TGTGCCAGTAGTTTCCGGGACAGGGGGCTCGCTGAAGCTTTCTTT.

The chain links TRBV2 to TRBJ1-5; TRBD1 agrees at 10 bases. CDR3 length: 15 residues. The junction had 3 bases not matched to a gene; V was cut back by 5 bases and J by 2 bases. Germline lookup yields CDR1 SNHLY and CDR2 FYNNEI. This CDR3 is CASSSTGGGNQPQHF. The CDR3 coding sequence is TGTGCCAGCAGTTCGACAGGGGGCGGCAATCAGCCCCAGCATTTT.

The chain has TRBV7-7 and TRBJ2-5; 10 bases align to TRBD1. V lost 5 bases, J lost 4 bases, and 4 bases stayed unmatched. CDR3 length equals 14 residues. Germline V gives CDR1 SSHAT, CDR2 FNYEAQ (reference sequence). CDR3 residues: CASSPRQGAETQYF. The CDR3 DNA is TGTGCCAGCAGCCCCCGACAGGGGGCAGAGACCCAGTACTTC.

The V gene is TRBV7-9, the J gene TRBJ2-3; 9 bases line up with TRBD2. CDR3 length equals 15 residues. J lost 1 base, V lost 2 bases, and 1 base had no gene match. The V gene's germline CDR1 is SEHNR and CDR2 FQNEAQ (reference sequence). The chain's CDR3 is CASSLSSGGTDTQYF. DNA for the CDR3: TGTGCCAGCAGCTTATCTAGCGGGGGCACAGATACGCAGTATTTT.

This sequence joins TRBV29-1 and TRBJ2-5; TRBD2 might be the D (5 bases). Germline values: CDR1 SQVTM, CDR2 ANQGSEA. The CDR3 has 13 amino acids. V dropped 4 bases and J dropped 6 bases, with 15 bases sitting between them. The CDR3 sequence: CSVGLLRVQTQYF. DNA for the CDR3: TGCAGCGTTGGACTCTTGAGGGTTCAGACCCAGTACTTC.

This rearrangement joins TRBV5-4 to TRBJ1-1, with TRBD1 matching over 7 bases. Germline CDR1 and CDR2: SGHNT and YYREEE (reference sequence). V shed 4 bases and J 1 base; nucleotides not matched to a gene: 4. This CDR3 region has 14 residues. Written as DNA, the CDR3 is TGTGCCAGCAGCCTTCGACAGGGGAACACTGAAGCTTTCTTT. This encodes CASSLRQGNTEAFF.

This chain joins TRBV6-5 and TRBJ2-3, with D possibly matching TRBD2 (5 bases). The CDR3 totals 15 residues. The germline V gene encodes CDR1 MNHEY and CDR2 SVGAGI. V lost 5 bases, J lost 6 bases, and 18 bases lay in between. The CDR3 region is CASSRTRTVADTQYF. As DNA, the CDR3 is TGTGCCAGCAGTCGGACCCGGACGGTAGCGGATACGCAGTATTTT.

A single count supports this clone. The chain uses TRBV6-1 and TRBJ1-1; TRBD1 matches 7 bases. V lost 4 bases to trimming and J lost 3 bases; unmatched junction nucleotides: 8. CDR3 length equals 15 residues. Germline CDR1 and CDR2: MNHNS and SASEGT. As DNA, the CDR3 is TGTGCCAGCAGTGCCAGCAGGGGGACGGACACTGAAGCTTTCTTT. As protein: CASSASRGTDTEAFF.

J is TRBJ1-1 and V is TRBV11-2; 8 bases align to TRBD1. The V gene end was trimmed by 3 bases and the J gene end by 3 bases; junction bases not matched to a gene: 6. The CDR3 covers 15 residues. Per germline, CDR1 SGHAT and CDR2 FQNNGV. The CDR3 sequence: CASSFTAGGYTEAFF. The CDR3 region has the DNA TGTGCCAGCAGCTTCACCGCAGGGGGCTACACTGAAGCTTTCTTT. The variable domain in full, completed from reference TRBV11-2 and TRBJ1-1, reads EAGVAQSPRYKIIEKRQSVAFWCNPISGHATLYWYQQILGQGPKLLIQFQNNGVVDDSQLPKDRFSAERLKGVDSTLKIQPAKLEDSAVYLCASSFTAGGYTEAFFGQGTRLTVV.

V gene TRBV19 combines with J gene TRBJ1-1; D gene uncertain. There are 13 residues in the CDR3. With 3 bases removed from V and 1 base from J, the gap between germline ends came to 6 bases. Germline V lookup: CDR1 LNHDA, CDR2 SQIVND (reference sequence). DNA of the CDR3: TGTGCCAGTAGTATGCACAGGAACACTGAAGCTTTCTTT. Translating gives CASSMHRNTEAFF.

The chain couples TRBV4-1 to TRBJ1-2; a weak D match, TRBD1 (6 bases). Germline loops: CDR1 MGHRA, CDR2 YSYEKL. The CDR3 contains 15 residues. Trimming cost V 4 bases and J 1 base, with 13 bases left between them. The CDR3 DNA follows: TGCGCCAGCAGCCCTCGACAGGCGAATAACTATGGCTACACCTTC. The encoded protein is CASSPRQANNYGYTF.

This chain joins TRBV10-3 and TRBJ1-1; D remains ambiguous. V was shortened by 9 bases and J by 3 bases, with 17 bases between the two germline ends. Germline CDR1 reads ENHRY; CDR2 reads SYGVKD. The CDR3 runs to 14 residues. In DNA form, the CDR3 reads TGTGCCATTTCGTCCATTAGAGCGGACACTGAAGCTTTCTTT. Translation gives CAISSIRADTEAFF.

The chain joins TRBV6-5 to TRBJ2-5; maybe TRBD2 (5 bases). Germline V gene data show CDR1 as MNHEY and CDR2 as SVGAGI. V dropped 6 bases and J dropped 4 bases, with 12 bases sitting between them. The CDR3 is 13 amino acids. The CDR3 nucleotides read TGTGCCAGCAGCCTCGGACTGGTAGAGACCCAGTACTTC. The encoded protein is CASSLGLVETQYF.

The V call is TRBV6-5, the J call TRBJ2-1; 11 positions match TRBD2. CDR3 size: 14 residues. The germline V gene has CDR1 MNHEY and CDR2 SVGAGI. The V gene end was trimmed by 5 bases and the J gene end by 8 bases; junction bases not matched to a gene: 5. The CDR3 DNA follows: TGTGCCAGCAGTGTACTAGCGGGAGACTATGAGCAGTTCTTC. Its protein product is CASSVLAGDYEQFF.

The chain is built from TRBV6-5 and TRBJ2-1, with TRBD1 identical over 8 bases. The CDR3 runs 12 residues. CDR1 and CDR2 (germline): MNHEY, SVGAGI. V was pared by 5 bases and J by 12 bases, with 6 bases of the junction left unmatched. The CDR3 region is CASSGAGTGQFF. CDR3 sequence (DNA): TGTGCCAGCAGTGGCGCGGGGACAGGGCAGTTCTTC.

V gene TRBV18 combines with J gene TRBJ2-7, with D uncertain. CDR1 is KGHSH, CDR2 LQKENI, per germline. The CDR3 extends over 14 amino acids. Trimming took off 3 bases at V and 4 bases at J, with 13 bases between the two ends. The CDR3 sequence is CASSPPQEPYEQYF. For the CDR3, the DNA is TGTGCCAGCTCACCTCCCCAGGAACCTTACGAGCAGTACTTC.

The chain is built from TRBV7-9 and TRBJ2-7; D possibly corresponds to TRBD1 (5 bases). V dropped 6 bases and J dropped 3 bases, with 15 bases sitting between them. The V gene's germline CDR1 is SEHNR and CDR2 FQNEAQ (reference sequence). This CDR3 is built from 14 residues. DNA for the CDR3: TGTGCCAGCAGACCAACAGGATCCTTCTACGAGCAGTACTTC. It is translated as CASRPTGSFYEQYF.

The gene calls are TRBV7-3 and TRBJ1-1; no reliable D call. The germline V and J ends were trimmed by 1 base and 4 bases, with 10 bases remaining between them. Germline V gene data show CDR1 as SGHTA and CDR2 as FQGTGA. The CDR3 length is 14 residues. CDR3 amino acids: CASSLSGRGTEAFF. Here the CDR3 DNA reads TGTGCCAGCAGCTTAAGTGGGCGGGGCACTGAAGCTTTCTTT.

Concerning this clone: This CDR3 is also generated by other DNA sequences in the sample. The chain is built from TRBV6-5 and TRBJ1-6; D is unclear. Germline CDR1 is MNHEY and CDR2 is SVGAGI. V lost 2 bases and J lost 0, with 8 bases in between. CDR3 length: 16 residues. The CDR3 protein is CASSYQYDSYNSPLHF. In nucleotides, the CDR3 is TGTGCCAGCAGTTACCAGTACGACTCCTATAATTCACCCCTCCACTTT.

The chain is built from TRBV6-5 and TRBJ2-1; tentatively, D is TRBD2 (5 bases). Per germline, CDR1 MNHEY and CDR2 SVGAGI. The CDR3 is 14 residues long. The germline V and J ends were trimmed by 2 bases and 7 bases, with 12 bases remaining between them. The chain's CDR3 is CASSYGGGLNEQFF. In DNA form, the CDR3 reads TGTGCCAGCAGTTACGGAGGAGGTCTTAATGAGCAGTTCTTC.

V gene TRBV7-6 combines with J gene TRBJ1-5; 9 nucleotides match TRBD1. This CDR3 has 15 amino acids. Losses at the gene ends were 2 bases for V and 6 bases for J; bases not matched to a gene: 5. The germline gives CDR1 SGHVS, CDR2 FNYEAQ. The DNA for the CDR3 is TGTGCCAGCAGCTTACTGACAGGGGGTAGTCAGCCCCAGCATTTT. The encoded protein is CASSLLTGGSQPQHF.

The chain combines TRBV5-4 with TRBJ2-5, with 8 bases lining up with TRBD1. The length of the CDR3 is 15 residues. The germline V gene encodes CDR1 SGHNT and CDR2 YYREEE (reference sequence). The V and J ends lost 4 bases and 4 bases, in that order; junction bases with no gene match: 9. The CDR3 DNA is TGTGCCAGCAGCCCCCCCAGGGGGCGCGCAGAGACCCAGTACTTC. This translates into CASSPPRGRAETQYF.

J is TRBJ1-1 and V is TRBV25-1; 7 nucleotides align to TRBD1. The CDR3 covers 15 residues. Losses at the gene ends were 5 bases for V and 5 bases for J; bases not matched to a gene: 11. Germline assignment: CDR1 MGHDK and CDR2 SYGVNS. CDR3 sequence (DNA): TGTGCCAGCAGTCCCCCGAAAGGGGGCGTGACTGAAGCTTTCTTT. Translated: CASSPPKGGVTEAFF.